This T cell receptor (beta chain) was captured in a study of T cell repertoires in cytomegalovirus infection. In TCRdb, the reads were re-called with MiXCR into one record per CDR3 protein. The profile shows 290,000 or so distinct CDR3 sequences, 9.6% of them singletons. The length of the CDR3 is 15 residues. The junction had 6 bases not matched to a gene; V was cut back by 5 bases and J by 3 bases. In germline, CDR1 is PRHDT, CDR2 FYEKMQ (reference sequence). This clonotype has a single count. Sequences were obtained from PBMCs. The chain employs TRBV13 and TRBJ2-5, with 10 nucleotides matching TRBD2. The sequence came from a human donor in good health (CMV status not recorded). Some clones in this sample may be carry-over from other donors' samples. The CDR3 here is CASSALAGAKETQYF. Written as DNA, the CDR3 is TGTGCCAGCAGCGCTCTAGCGGGGGCTAAAGAGACCCAGTACTTC.